The clone carrying this TCR beta chain has only a few counts. Its antigen is as yet unknown. This specimen comes from a study of T-cell memory formation after mild COVID-19. Overall study context: Largely donor-specific TCR clusters were found. General study findings and limits: Mainly in CM and EM were contracting CD4+ clones; CD8+ were in EMRA. What remained unconfirmed was the SARS-CoV-2 specificity of second-wave clones peaking on day 37.

Researchers used 5'RACE with constant-segment primers to make TCR alpha and TCR beta cDNA libraries that carry sample barcodes and UMIs. TCRdb passed the 5' RACE reads through MiXCR, listing each CDR3 protein once. The sample has about 360,000 distinct CDR3 sequences, about 15% seen once. V shed 10 bases and J shed 2 bases, with 14 bases lying between them. The CDR3 runs to 13 residues. Germline CDR1 is MDHEN and CDR2 is SYDVKM. The rearrangement joins TRBV28 to TRBJ1-2, with no clear D. The TCR was taken from a man younger than 35 who had mild COVID-19 (a few samples of this study predate the infection). Cell type and time point are not known. Sequenced material: PBMCs or a T cell subset sorted from them (not recorded which). CDR3 residues: CATQAGENYGYTF. Written as DNA, the CDR3 is TGTGCCACCCAAGCGGGTGAGAACTATGGCTACACCTTC.